A selection of T cell receptor beta chains follows, all from one sample in a study of response to subunit inactivated influenza vaccine. In TCRdb, the RT-PCR reads were re-called with MiXCR into one record per CDR3 protein. This table holds about 700,000 distinct CDR3 sequences, less than 20% found once. This material consisted of PBMCs from blood, taken approximately 13 days after vaccination. These receptors were obtained from a man aged 50-59 years who received an inactivated influenza vaccine. Both conserved end residues are part of each CDR3. A D gene is named only where the DNA matches it firmly. Some rows have no size entry. The others give once, few or many, or a class for an expanded clone.

clone_size	j_call	v_call	d_call	cdr3_aa	cdr3_nt
.	TRBJ2-7	TRBV19	.	CASSMGQSKFYEQYF	TGTGCCAGTAGTATGGGGCAGTCTAAGTTCTACGAGCAGTACTTC
few	TRBJ2-7	TRBV20-1	.	CSALWTGGSEQYF	TGCAGTGCTCTTTGGACAGGCGGGAGTGAGCAGTACTTC
few	TRBJ1-2	TRBV29-1	.	CSVGRNYGYTF	TGCAGCGTTGGGCGGAACTATGGCTACACCTTC
few	TRBJ2-7	TRBV28	.	CASATYEQYF	TGTGCCAGCGCAACCTACGAGCAGTACTTC
.	TRBJ2-7	TRBV10-3	TRBD1	CAISGPLGQGSEQYF	TGTGCCATCAGTGGGCCCTTGGGACAGGGGAGCGAGCAGTACTTC
few	TRBJ2-7	TRBV7-8	TRBD1	CASSLLNRDSRVNEQYF	TGTGCCAGCAGCCTACTAAACCGGGACAGCAGGGTAAACGAGCAGTACTTC
many	TRBJ2-7	TRBV4-2	TRBD1	CASSQDPGYRGNEQYF	TGTGCCAGCAGCCAAGATCCAGGGTACAGGGGCAACGAGCAGTACTTC
.	TRBJ2-5	TRBV20-1	.	CSADIGAGQETQYF	TGCAGTGCAGATATCGGGGCCGGGCAAGAGACCCAGTACTTC
.	TRBJ2-2	TRBV12-3/TRBV12-4	.	CASNPTAGELFF	TGTGCCAGCAACCCAACCGCCGGGGAGCTGTTTTTT
.	TRBJ2-4	TRBV4-3	TRBD1	CASSQWTGDGIQYF	TGCGCCAGCAGCCAATGGACAGGGGACGGCATTCAGTACTTC
.	TRBJ2-5	TRBV20-1	.	CSTRAPLLGTQYF	TGCAGTACCCGGGCCCCCCTGCTTGGGACCCAGTACTTC
few	TRBJ2-7	TRBV20-1	TRBD2	CSASSRGVYEQYF	TGCAGTGCTAGCTCGCGGGGGGTCTACGAGCAGTACTTC
few	TRBJ1-5	TRBV12-3/TRBV12-4	.	CASSTGPPNQPQHF	TGTGCCAGCAGCACAGGGCCTCCCAATCAGCCCCAGCATTTT
.	TRBJ2-1	TRBV9	TRBD2	CASSVTLTSGEGNEQFF	TGTGCCAGCAGCGTCACCTTGACTAGCGGAGAGGGGAATGAGCAGTTCTTC
.	TRBJ2-2	TRBV20-1	.	CSARLAKNTGELFF	TGCAGTGCTAGACTAGCCAAGAACACCGGGGAGCTGTTTTTT
.	TRBJ2-6	TRBV12-3/TRBV12-4	.	CASSLGRSSGANVLTF	TGTGCCAGCAGTTTAGGAAGGAGCTCTGGGGCCAACGTCCTGACTTTC
.	TRBJ2-7	TRBV5-6	TRBD1	CASSLSLRRLDRGQGYEQYF	TGTGCCAGCAGCTTGAGTCTCCGGCGCCTCGACAGGGGGCAGGGATACGAGCAGTACTTC
few	TRBJ2-1	TRBV5-6	.	CASSLQDREINEQFF	TGTGCCAGCAGCTTGCAAGACAGAGAGATAAATGAGCAGTTCTTC
few	TRBJ2-7	TRBV12-3/TRBV12-4	.	CASSRRATGAYEQYF	TGTGCCAGCAGCAGAAGGGCGACGGGAGCCTACGAGCAGTACTTC
.	TRBJ2-5	TRBV7-2	.	CASSPPSLGGKTQYF	TGTGCCAGCAGCCCCCCTTCTCTTGGGGGCAAGACCCAGTACTTC
.	TRBJ2-7	TRBV2	.	CASSDMYEQYF	TGTGCCAGCAGTGACATGTACGAGCAGTACTTC
.	TRBJ2-1	TRBV5-6	.	CASSLPRAGLSYNEQFF	TGTGCCAGCAGCTTACCCCGGGCGGGATTATCCTACAATGAGCAGTTCTTC